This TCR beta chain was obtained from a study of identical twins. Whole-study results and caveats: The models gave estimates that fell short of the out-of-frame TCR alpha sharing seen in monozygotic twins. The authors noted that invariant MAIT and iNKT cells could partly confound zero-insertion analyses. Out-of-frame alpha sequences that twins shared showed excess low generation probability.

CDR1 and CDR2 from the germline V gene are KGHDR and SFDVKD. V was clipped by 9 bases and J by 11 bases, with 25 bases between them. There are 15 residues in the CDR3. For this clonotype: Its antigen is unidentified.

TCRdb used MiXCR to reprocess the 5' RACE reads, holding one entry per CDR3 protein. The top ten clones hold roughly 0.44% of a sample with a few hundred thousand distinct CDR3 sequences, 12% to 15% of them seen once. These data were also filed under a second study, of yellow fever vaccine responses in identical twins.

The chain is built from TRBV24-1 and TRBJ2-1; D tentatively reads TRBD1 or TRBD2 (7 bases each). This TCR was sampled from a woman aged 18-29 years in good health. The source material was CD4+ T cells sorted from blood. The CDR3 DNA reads TGTGCCACCGGACCCCCGGGACAGCGGGGCGGACAGCAGTTCTTC. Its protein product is CATGPPGQRGGQQFF.